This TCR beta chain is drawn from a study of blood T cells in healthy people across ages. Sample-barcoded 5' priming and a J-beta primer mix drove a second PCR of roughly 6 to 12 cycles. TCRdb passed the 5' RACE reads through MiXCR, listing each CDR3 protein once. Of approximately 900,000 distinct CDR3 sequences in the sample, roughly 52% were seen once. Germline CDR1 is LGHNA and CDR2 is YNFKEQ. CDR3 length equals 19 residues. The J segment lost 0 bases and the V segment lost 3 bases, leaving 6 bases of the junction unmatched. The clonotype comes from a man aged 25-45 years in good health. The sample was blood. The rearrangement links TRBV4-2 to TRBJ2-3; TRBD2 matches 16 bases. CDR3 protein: CASSQGTSGGDYSTDTQYF. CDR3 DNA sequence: TGTGCCAGCAGCCAGGGGACTAGCGGGGGGGATTATAGCACAGATACGCAGTATTTT.